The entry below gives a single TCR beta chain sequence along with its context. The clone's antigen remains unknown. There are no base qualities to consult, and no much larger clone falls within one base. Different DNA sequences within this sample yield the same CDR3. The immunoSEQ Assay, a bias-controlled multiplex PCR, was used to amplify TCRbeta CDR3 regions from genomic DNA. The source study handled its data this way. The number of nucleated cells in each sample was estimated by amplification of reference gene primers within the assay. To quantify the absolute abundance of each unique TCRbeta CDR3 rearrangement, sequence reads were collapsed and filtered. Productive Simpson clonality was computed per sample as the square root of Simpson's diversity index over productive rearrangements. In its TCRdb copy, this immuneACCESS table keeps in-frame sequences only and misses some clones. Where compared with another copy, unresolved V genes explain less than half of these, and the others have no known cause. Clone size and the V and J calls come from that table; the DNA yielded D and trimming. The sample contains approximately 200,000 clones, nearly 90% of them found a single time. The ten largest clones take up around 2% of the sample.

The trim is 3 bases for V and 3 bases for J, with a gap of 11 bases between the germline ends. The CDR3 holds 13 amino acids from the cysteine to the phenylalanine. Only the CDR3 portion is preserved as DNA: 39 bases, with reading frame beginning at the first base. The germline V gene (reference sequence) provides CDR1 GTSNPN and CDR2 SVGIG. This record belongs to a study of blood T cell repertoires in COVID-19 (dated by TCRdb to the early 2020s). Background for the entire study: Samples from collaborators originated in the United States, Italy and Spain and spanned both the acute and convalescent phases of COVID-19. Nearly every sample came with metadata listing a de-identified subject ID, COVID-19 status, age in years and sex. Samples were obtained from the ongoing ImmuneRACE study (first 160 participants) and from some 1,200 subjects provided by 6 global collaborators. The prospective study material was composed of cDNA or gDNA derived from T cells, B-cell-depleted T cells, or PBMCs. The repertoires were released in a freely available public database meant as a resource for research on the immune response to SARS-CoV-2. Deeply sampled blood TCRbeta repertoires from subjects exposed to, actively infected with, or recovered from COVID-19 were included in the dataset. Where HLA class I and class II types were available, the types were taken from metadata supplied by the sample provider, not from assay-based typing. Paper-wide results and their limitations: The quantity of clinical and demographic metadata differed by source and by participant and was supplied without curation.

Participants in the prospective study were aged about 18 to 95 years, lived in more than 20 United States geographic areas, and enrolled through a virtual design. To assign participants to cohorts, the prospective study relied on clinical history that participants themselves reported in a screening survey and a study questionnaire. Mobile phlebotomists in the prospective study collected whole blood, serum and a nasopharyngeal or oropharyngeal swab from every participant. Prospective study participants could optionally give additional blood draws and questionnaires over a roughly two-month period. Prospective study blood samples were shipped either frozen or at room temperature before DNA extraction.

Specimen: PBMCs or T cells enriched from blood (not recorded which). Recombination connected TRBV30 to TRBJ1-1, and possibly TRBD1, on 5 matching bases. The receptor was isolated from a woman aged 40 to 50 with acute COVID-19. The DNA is TGTGCCTGGAGCCTGGGAGGGGACACTGAAGCTTTCTTT. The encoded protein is CAWSLGGDTEAFF.